This TCR beta chain was captured by sequencing in a study of blood T cell repertoires in COVID-19. Background on the study: Acute-phase and convalescent COVID-19 samples originated in the United States, Italy and Spain. T cells, B-cell-depleted T cells, or PBMCs supplied cDNA or gDNA.

Libraries were prepared by immunoSEQ multiplex PCR; TCRdb keeps only in-frame clonotypes and omits some of them. There are more than 200,000 clones in the sample; approximately 86% occur only once, and about 1.5% lies in the top ten. All recovered Cohort 3 donors got two negative PCRs, got clearance, or saw symptom resolution. Germline values: CDR1 PRHDT, CDR2 FYEKMQ (reference sequence). The CDR3 contains 17 residues. The V end lost 6 bases, the J end lost 0 bases, and 18 bases lay between the germline ends. V usage is TRBV13 and J usage is TRBJ1-3, with D unresolved. This sequence was found in a woman aged 45-60 years who had recovered from COVID-19. Material: PBMCs or T cells enriched from blood (not recorded which). The CDR3 reads CASSLLTRVHSGNTIYF. CDR3 DNA: TGTGCCAGCAGTTTACTAACTCGGGTCCACTCTGGAAACACCATATATTTT.